Below, 9 T cell receptor beta chains from the same sample are listed, as sequenced in a study of cytomegalovirus exposure and HLA in healthy donors. Use of 60 Vbeta and 13 Jbeta primers characterized the PCR. Sequencing was performed with immunoSEQ multiplex PCR; in TCRdb, only in-frame clones are kept and a portion is missing. The table records 150,000 to 200,000 clones, 70% to 80% of them present only once. What was sequenced was PBMCs. The receptors shown here come from a man aged 35 to 55 in good health and CMV-seronegative.

V gene TRBV10-2 combines with J gene TRBJ1-2; D is perhaps TRBD1 (6 bases). V lost 5 bases and J lost 7, with 17 bases in between. The length of the CDR3 is 14 residues. Germline V gene lookup returns CDR1 WSHSY and CDR2 SAAADI. CDR3 region: CASSTLGGGSGYTF. The CDR3 DNA is TGCGCCAGCAGTACCCTAGGGGGGGGAAGTGGCTACACCTTC.

The V gene is TRBV5-1, the J gene TRBJ2-2, with TRBD1 identical over 12 bases. The CDR3 consists of 17 residues. V dropped 3 bases and J dropped 6; count of bases not matched to a gene: 9. CDR1 is SGHRS, CDR2 YFSETQ, per germline. The CDR3 sequence: CASSSRDRGRGAGELFF. The DNA of the CDR3 is TGCGCCAGCAGCTCCCGGGACAGGGGGCGAGGGGCCGGGGAGCTGTTTTTT.

This clone is a singleton in its sample. V usage is TRBV5-1 and J usage is TRBJ2-1, with D maybe TRBD2 (6 bases). Per the germline V gene, CDR1 is SGHRS and CDR2 is YFSETQ. The V gene lost 4 bases and the J gene lost 6 bases, with 23 bases spanning the gap. The CDR3 is 17 amino acids. This CDR3 is CASSRGAGGGFSNEQFF. CDR3 coding DNA: TGCGCCAGCAGCCGGGGAGCCGGTGGAGGGTTTAGCAATGAGCAGTTCTTC.

The count of this clone is one. This chain links TRBV13 with TRBJ2-2; the match to TRBD2 covers 8 bases. There are 17 residues in the CDR3. Trimming removed 2 bases from V and 4 bases from J; junction bases left unmatched: 9. The germline CDR1 and CDR2 sequences are PRHDT and FYEKMQ (reference sequence). The CDR3 DNA follows: TGTGCCAGCAGCTTAATTATCCGGGAGGGCTTCACCGGGGAGCTGTTTTTT. Amino acid sequence: CASSLIIREGFTGELFF.

The gene calls are TRBV27 and TRBJ2-2; a weak D match, TRBD1 (6 bases). With 5 bases removed from V and 3 bases from J, the gap between germline ends came to 16 bases. The germline CDR1 and CDR2 sequences are MNHEY and SMNVEV (reference sequence). The CDR3 sequence is 16 residues long. The CDR3 region is CASSTIVSGDTGELFF. DNA for the CDR3: TGTGCCAGCAGTACCATCGTTTCAGGGGACACCGGGGAGCTGTTTTTT.

The rearrangement uses TRBV6-1 and TRBJ2-2; the D is unclear. In germline, CDR1 is MNHNS, CDR2 SASEGT. Trimming took off 8 bases at V and 6 bases at J, with 4 bases between the two ends. The CDR3 consists of 10 residues. Here the CDR3 reads CASSAGELFF. The CDR3 DNA reads TGTGCCAGCTCCGCCGGGGAGCTGTTTTTT.

Concerning this clone: One junction end disagrees with the germline gene, perhaps due to a read error. This chain joins TRBV6-5 and TRBJ2-7; 11 bases agree with TRBD1. Germline values: CDR1 MNHEY, CDR2 SVGAGI. The CDR3 length is 13 residues. CDR3 in amino acids: CASSPTTRDRGNF. The CDR3 coding sequence is TGTGCCAGCAGTCCGACAACCCGGGACAGGGGGAACTTC.

The chain couples TRBV5-4 to TRBJ2-5, with TRBD2 matching 8 bases. This CDR3 region has 16 residues. Germline-derived CDR1 and CDR2 are SGHNT and YYREEE (reference sequence). V gave up 3 bases and J gave up 5 bases; unmatched junction bases: 12. CDR3 in amino acids: CASSSPPGTSSETQYF. The CDR3 nucleotides are TGTGCCAGCAGCTCCCCCCCTGGGACTAGTTCCGAGACCCAGTACTTC.

The sample holds one count of this clone. J is TRBJ2-2 and V is TRBV30; tentatively, D is TRBD1 (5 bases). In germline, CDR1 is GTSNPN, CDR2 SVGIG (reference sequence). The CDR3 runs to 16 residues. V was shortened by 2 bases and J by 5 bases, with 18 bases between the two germline ends. The CDR3, as DNA: TGTGCCTGGAGTCAGCTCACAATGGGGCAAACCGGGGAGCTGTTTTTT. Protein product: CAWSQLTMGQTGELFF.